The rows below give T cell receptor beta chains drawn from one sample of a study of blood T cell repertoires in COVID-19. Sequenced by immunoSEQ multiplex PCR; TCRdb stores in-frame clones only, minus some. The profile shows some 140,000 clones, 75% to 90% of them singletons. Source material: peripheral blood. All receptors derive from a man in his forties or fifties with active COVID-19. CDR3s include the opening cysteine and the closing phenylalanine or tryptophan.

v_call: TRBV4-3
cdr3_aa: CASSQEPPVGRTDTQYF

v_call: TRBV4-2
cdr3_aa: CASSQGVAGATTQYF

v_call: TRBV6-1
cdr3_aa: CASSEYRVGSNQPQHF

v_call: TRBV7-2
cdr3_aa: CASSTYKTAGTEAFF

v_call: TRBV7-2
cdr3_aa: CASSSGTASGGYTF

v_call: TRBV9
cdr3_aa: CASSVATGAGNTIYF

v_call: TRBV21-1
cdr3_aa: CASSKGAGQEHASGANVLTF

v_call: TRBV11-2
cdr3_aa: CASRAGVRSGNTIYF

v_call: TRBV19
cdr3_aa: CASSMGTSPETQYF

v_call: TRBV2
cdr3_aa: CASSGDREDCEAFF

v_call: TRBV5-1
cdr3_aa: CASSLGVTGGSYNEQFF

v_call: TRBV5-4
cdr3_aa: CASSLRQGGNTEAFF

v_call: TRBV7-6
cdr3_aa: CASSSSGGAPYNEQFF

v_call: TRBV6-6
cdr3_aa: CASSYSRYNEQFF

v_call: TRBV5-4
cdr3_aa: CASSERTVTGYTF

v_call: TRBV6-5
cdr3_aa: CASRQGAMDNEQFF

v_call: TRBV2
cdr3_aa: CASSESWRGGMEETQYF

v_call: TRBV12-3/TRBV12-4
cdr3_aa: CASSLQSEAFF

v_call: TRBV4-1
cdr3_aa: CASSQPLRGTDTQYF

v_call: TRBV30
cdr3_aa: CALGTGLFYEQYF

v_call: TRBV3-1/TRBV3-2
cdr3_aa: CASSQTTTPSYEQYF

v_call: TRBV7-9
cdr3_aa: CASSLVGGYTEAFF

v_call: TRBV2
cdr3_aa: CASTMTRNYEQYF

v_call: TRBV7-2
cdr3_aa: CASSLWENEKLFF

v_call: TRBV6-5
cdr3_aa: CASSPPGTSNYGYTF

v_call: TRBV5-6
cdr3_aa: CASSALGQGITYEQYF

v_call: TRBV7-2
cdr3_aa: CASSQTRAGGTIGQYF

v_call: TRBV5-5
cdr3_aa: CASSVRGVQVDQPQHF

v_call: TRBV6-6
cdr3_aa: CASTHPGLPAYEQYF

v_call: TRBV5-4
cdr3_aa: CASSLNRGGNEQYF

v_call: TRBV27
cdr3_aa: CASSLETRGDTQYF

v_call: TRBV11-2
cdr3_aa: CASSSGGVTQYF

v_call: TRBV30
cdr3_aa: CAWVPTGRNEKLFF

v_call: TRBV7-9
cdr3_aa: CASSLVYGEREGGYEQYF

v_call: TRBV4-1
cdr3_aa: CASSQDRLNEQFF

v_call: TRBV2
cdr3_aa: CASSRWTSGVGTDTQYF

v_call: TRBV5-4
cdr3_aa: CASSPIHSNYGYTF

v_call: TRBV3-1/TRBV3-2
cdr3_aa: CASSPRQGNEQFF

v_call: TRBV2
cdr3_aa: CASSVIRENEQFF

v_call: TRBV9
cdr3_aa: CASSSEETQYF

v_call: TRBV30
cdr3_aa: CAWSRFSGEGDTQYF

v_call: TRBV27
cdr3_aa: CASSFVGRRETQYF

v_call: TRBV5-1
cdr3_aa: CASSTGDTNNSPLHF

v_call: TRBV5-1
cdr3_aa: CASSLESPTNEKLFF

v_call: TRBV29-1
cdr3_aa: CSVLGQGDYGYTF

v_call: TRBV6-2/TRBV6-3
cdr3_aa: CASSLDTKNIQYF

v_call: TRBV6-6
cdr3_aa: CASSSQTGAFYNEQFF

v_call: TRBV25-1
cdr3_aa: CASSVSFGTDTQYF

v_call: TRBV27
cdr3_aa: CASSHLRGGSNQPQHF